This T cell receptor (beta chain) was profiled in a study of OX40 agonist ivuxolimab in advanced cancers. Study as a whole: Head and neck, renal cell, melanoma or hepatocellular carcinoma were the cancers that dose-escalation patients had. Subjects had a mean age of around 60 years, with a range of roughly 23 to 79; 82.7% were male.

This clone appeared a few times. Its antigen is currently unknown. Findings and caveats of the study: Both CD4+ and CD8+ T cell populations in blood had undergone clonal expansion by week 6 at 0.1 to 3.0 mg/kg. Researchers did not establish what antigens the expanded peripheral T cells target.

This CDR3 contains 17 residues. CDR1 and CDR2 (germline): MDHEN, SYDVKM. Trimming removed 7 bases from V and 0 bases from J; junction bases left unmatched: 12. Sequencing was performed with immunoSEQ multiplex PCR; in TCRdb, only in-frame clones are kept and a portion is missing. The repertoire holds under 40,000 clones, with more than 60% as singletons. J is TRBJ1-5 and V is TRBV28; 7 bases fit TRBD1. The material sequenced was CD4+ or CD8+ T cells sorted from blood, taken in a trial of the OX40 agonist ivuxolimab. This TCR came from an adult with an advanced solid tumor such as melanoma, head and neck, liver or kidney cancer. This CDR3 is CASIRAGGGYSNQPQHF. In DNA, the CDR3 is TGTGCCAGCATCCGGGCAGGGGGTGGTTATAGCAATCAGCCCCAGCATTTT. The full variable domain, rest sourced from reference TRBV28 and TRBJ1-5, is DVKVTQSSRYLVKRTGEKVFLECVQDMDHENMFWYRQDPGLGLRLIYFSYDVKMKEKGDIPEGYSVSREKKERFSLILESASTNQTSMYLCASIRAGGGYSNQPQHFGDGTRLSIL.